This passage covers 7 T cell receptor beta chains from one sample sequenced in a study of shared clonotypes between healthy human individuals. Only in-frame clones appear in the TCRdb table, and some are missing; sequencing was by immunoSEQ multiplex PCR. The data show some 650,000 clones, around 97% seen once. Sequenced sample: naive CD4+ T cells sorted from blood. Subset of the sample: CD45RA+ positively selected. The receptors were sampled from a woman in her thirties in good health.

The chain carries TRBV7-9 and TRBJ1-1; perhaps TRBD1 as D (5 bases). CDR1 and CDR2 (germline): SEHNR, FQNEAQ (reference sequence). V dropped 1 base and J dropped 1 base, with 10 bases sitting between them. The CDR3 sequence is 15 residues long. The DNA of the CDR3 is TGTGCCAGCAGCTTAGTAGGCAGGGAGAACACTGAAGCTTTCTTT. As protein: CASSLVGRENTEAFF.

The chain combines TRBV6-6 with TRBJ2-7; 12 bases match TRBD2. Germline CDR1 reads MNHNY; CDR2 reads SVGAGI (reference sequence). The V segment lost 4 bases and the J segment 3 bases; nucleotides outside the gene matches: 4. CDR3 length: 15 residues. CDR3 in DNA: TGTGCCAGCAGTTCCTCTAGCGGGAGGGGCTACGAGCAGTACTTC. Protein product: CASSSSSGRGYEQYF.

The chain employs TRBV6-5 and TRBJ2-7; 9 positions match TRBD1. Germline V gives CDR1 MNHEY, CDR2 SVGAGI. The CDR3 loop spans 14 amino acids. V dropped 8 bases and J dropped 4; count of bases not matched to a gene: 9. The CDR3: CASFSPGTGYEQYF. DNA for the CDR3: TGTGCCAGCTTTAGTCCGGGGACAGGGTACGAGCAGTACTTC.

The chain employs TRBV19 and TRBJ2-2, with 10 bases lining up with TRBD1. The CDR3 consists of 16 residues. V was pared by 4 bases and J by 5 bases, with 7 bases of the junction left unmatched. Per the germline V gene, CDR1 is LNHDA and CDR2 is SQIVND (reference sequence). Here the CDR3 DNA reads TGTGCCAGTAGTACCCCCGGGACAGGGGTGACCGGGGAGCTGTTTTTT. This codes for CASSTPGTGVTGELFF.

The genes are TRBV15 and TRBJ2-2; 9 positions match TRBD2. The CDR3 has 16 residues. J lost 6 bases, V lost 0 bases, and 5 bases had no gene match. Per germline, CDR1 LNHNV and CDR2 YYDKDF (reference sequence). CDR3 residues: CATSREAGGSAGELFF. The CDR3 DNA reads as TGTGCCACCAGCAGAGAAGCGGGAGGATCTGCCGGGGAGCTGTTTTTT.

This chain connects TRBV6-5 to TRBJ1-5; TRBD1 might be the D (6 bases). V lost 5 bases and J lost 4, with 15 bases in between. Germline V gene sequence: CDR1 MNHEY, CDR2 SVGAGI. The CDR3 runs 15 residues. The CDR3 region is CASSPQGQANQPQHF. The CDR3, as DNA: TGTGCCAGCAGTCCACAGGGCCAGGCGAATCAGCCCCAGCATTTT.

The chain couples TRBV5-1 to TRBJ1-3, with 8 bases that match TRBD1. J gave up 4 bases and V 4 bases, and 7 bases lay outside the gene matches. Per germline, CDR1 SGHRS and CDR2 YFSETQ. The CDR3 loop spans 15 amino acids. In DNA, the CDR3 is TGCGCCAGCAGCGGCGGGACAGGTCTGGGAAACACCATATATTTT. It specifies CASSGGTGLGNTIYF.